Below are 32 T cell receptor beta chains sequenced from a single sample in a study of CD4 and CD8 cells across lung adenocarcinoma regions. A single record per CDR3 protein comes from TCRdb applying MiXCR to the PCR reads. The data show under 25,000 distinct CDR3 sequences, over 50% seen once. Sequenced sample: CD8+ T cells from the center of a lung tumor. These TCRs come from a female donor with lung adenocarcinoma. The CD4 and CD8 labels of this study may be unreliable.

The V and J genes are TRBV11-3 and TRBJ2-1, with D possibly matching TRBD2 (6 bases). The J call may not be correct, given that the DNA end is closer to TRBJ2-5. The CDR3 length is 15 residues. CDR1 SGHNT and CDR2 YENEEA come from the germline V gene. The CDR3 DNA follows: TGTGCCAGCAGCTTAGGTGGAGGGTCCGATAAGACCCAGTACTTC. Translated: CASSLGGGSDKTQYF.

On this clonotype: The junction departs from the called germline gene at one end, perhaps through a read error. This chain uses TRBV27 with TRBJ2-3, with D uncertain. This CDR3 region has 11 residues. Germline CDR1 and CDR2: MNHEY and SMNVEV (reference sequence). CDR3 nucleotide sequence: TGTGGGCTCGGACCCACAGATATTCAGTATTTC. This gives the protein CGLGPTDIQYF.

Comments on this clonotype: Relative to the germline gene, one junction end is altered; a read error may explain this. The rearrangement joins TRBV6-5 to TRBJ2-3; tentatively, D is TRBD2 (7 bases). There are 15 residues in the CDR3. The germline V gene encodes CDR1 MNHEY and CDR2 SVGAGI. This chain's CDR3 is CAGGYRGAYPETQYF. In DNA form, the CDR3 reads TGTGCCGGGGGTTACCGGGGGGCTTACCCAGAGACGCAGTATTTC.

Comments on this clonotype: At one end, the junction sequence differs from germline, possibly due to a read error. The CDR3 DNA follows: TGTGCCAGCAGTGTCGGGCAGCGTGACACAGATACCCAGTATTTT. Translating it yields CASSVGQRDTDTQYF. The chain links TRBV6-1 to TRBJ2-3; D is unresolved. The CDR3 covers 15 residues. Germline loops: CDR1 MNHNS, CDR2 SASEGT.

A note on this clonotype: At one end, the junction sequence differs from germline, possibly due to a read error. J is TRBJ2-3 and V is TRBV6-1, with 8 bases matching TRBD1. The CDR3 sequence is 16 residues long. Germline V gene sequence: CDR1 MNHNS, CDR2 SASEGT. Here the CDR3 reads CASSEDRGWATDTQYF. The CDR3 DNA reads as TGTGCCAGCAGTGAAGACAGGGGGTGGGCGACAGACACGCAGTATTTT.

This clonotype is termed medium-sized. The chain carries TRBV6-4 and TRBJ2-3, with TRBD2 matching over 8 bases. V lost 3 bases and J lost 1; bases outside the gene matches: 27. The CDR3 sequence is 23 residues long. Per germline, CDR1 MRHNA and CDR2 SNTAGT. The DNA of the CDR3 is TGTGCCAGCAGTGAAGGGCGGTGGGTAAAACTAGCGGAGAGGGGAAGGGGCACAGATACGCAGTATTTT. Translation: CASSEGRWVKLAERGRGTDTQYF.

The rearrangement links TRBV25-1 to TRBJ2-1; D not resolved. The germline V gene encodes CDR1 MGHDK and CDR2 SYGVNS. V lost 0 bases, J lost 10 bases, and 7 bases lay in between. The CDR3 totals 12 residues. The CDR3 here is CASSEYQDEQFF. Here the CDR3 DNA reads TGTGCCAGCAGTGAATATCAGGACGAGCAGTTCTTC.

This clonotype was detected a few times. This rearrangement joins TRBV9 to TRBJ2-1; TRBD2 matches at 10 bases. The V gene's germline CDR1 is SGDLS and CDR2 YYNGEE. The CDR3 length is 15 residues. With 4 bases clipped from V and 2 bases from J, the junction kept 3 bases outside the gene matches. CDR3 sequence (DNA): TGTGCCAGCAGCTTCAGCGGGAGGGCCTACAATGAGCAGTTCTTC. This sequence encodes CASSFSGRAYNEQFF.

This chain connects TRBV10-1 to TRBJ2-3; 9 bases map to TRBD1. CDR1 and CDR2 (germline): WNHNN, SYGVQD (reference sequence). The trim removed 7 bases at V and 11 bases at J, leaving 16 bases unmatched. CDR3 length: 15 residues. CDR3 sequence: CASKPGTGKTGEQYF. In DNA form, the CDR3 reads TGCGCCAGCAAACCCGGGACAGGGAAAACCGGGGAGCAGTATTTT.

The chain carries TRBV7-2 and TRBJ2-1; 10 bases agree with TRBD2. The CDR3 is 19 residues long. Trimming at V came to 0 bases and at J to 10 bases, leaving 18 bases not matched to a gene. The germline gives CDR1 SGHTA, CDR2 FQGNSA. CDR3 nucleotide sequence: TGTGCCAGCAGCTTAGCGTGGGTTTGGGCTAGCGGGAGTGGCCACGAGCAGTTCTTC. Its translation: CASSLAWVWASGSGHEQFF.

The chain joins TRBV25-1 to TRBJ2-1; perhaps TRBD2 as D (6 bases). V lost 6 bases to trimming and J lost 12 bases, with 15 bases between them. The germline CDR1 and CDR2 sequences are MGHDK and SYGVNS. This CDR3 is built from 12 residues. The chain's CDR3 is CASRQSTGGQFF. The DNA of the CDR3 is TGTGCCAGCAGACAATCAACCGGGGGGCAGTTCTTC.

As to this clonotype: A much larger clone sits a single nucleotide away, making a read error possible. The chain combines TRBV6-5 with TRBJ1-5; 8 nucleotides match TRBD1. The CDR3 totals 15 residues. Looked up from germline, CDR1 is MNHEY and CDR2 is SVGAGI. In DNA form, the CDR3 reads TGTGCCAGCAGTTACAACAGGGGGGATAATCAGCCCCACCATTTT. It encodes CASSYNRGDNQPHHF.

Turning to this clonotype: Germline is not matched at one junction end, which may reflect a read error. The genes are TRBV10-2 and TRBJ2-4, with 8 bases that match TRBD2. CDR3 size: 15 residues. Germline-derived CDR1 and CDR2 are WSHSY and SAAADI. The CDR3 coding sequence is TGCGGCAGCAGTACGGGGGGGCGAGCCACAGATACGCAGTACTTC. Encoded protein: CGSSTGGRATDTQYF.

V usage is TRBV5-1 and J usage is TRBJ2-3; D call uncertain. The CDR3 covers 12 residues. CDR1 is SGHRS, CDR2 YFSETQ, per germline. The V end was cut by 4 bases, the J end by 5 bases, with 8 bases between. CDR3 coding DNA: TGCGCCAGCAGCCGAGACAAAGATACGCAGTATTTT. Protein sequence: CASSRDKDTQYF.

By its share, this clonotype is medium-sized. The chain is built from TRBV27 and TRBJ2-5; no clear D. Deletions cut 7 bases from V and 5 bases from J, with 14 bases between. The CDR3 consists of 13 residues. Germline assignment: CDR1 MNHEY and CDR2 SMNVEV (reference sequence). The CDR3 region is CASKDPLGETQYF. In nucleotides, the CDR3 is TGTGCCAGCAAGGACCCTCTAGGGGAGACCCAGTACTTC.

This clonotype appeared a single time. The chain employs TRBV6-1 and TRBJ2-1; TRBD2 aligns across 11 bases. V gave up 0 bases and J gave up 0 bases; unmatched junction bases: 7. The CDR3 has 19 amino acids. Germline V gene data show CDR1 as MNHNS and CDR2 as SASEGT. The CDR3: CASSEAELAGGGSYNEQFF. The CDR3 region has the DNA TGTGCCAGCAGTGAAGCGGAGCTAGCGGGAGGTGGCTCCTACAATGAGCAGTTCTTC.

This chain uses TRBV11-1 with TRBJ2-1; 8 nucleotides agree with TRBD1. This CDR3 has 12 residues. V shed 5 bases, J shed 7 bases, and the junction held 1 base outside the gene matches. From germline, CDR1 is SGHAT and CDR2 FQDESV (reference sequence). The chain's CDR3 is CASSRDRNEQFF. CDR3 nucleotides: TGTGCCAGCAGCCGGGACAGGAATGAGCAGTTCTTC.

The chain is built from TRBV10-3 and TRBJ2-5; 12 nucleotides line up with TRBD2. The DNA end favors TRBJ2-7, so the J call may be wrong. The CDR3 has 14 amino acids. Germline V lookup: CDR1 ENHRY, CDR2 SYGVKD. The CDR3 here is CATSTSGSADEQYF. The CDR3 bases are TGTGCCACGTCGACTAGCGGGAGTGCAGACGAGCAGTACTTC.

The V call is TRBV6-5, the J call TRBJ1-1; no firm D call. Trimming removed 0 bases at V and 7 bases at J, with 9 bases between. CDR1 and CDR2 (germline): MNHEY, SVGAGI. This CDR3 is 13 amino acids long. CDR3 coding DNA: TGTGCCAGCAGTTACTCAGGGATGGGTGAAGCTTTCTTT. Amino acid sequence: CASSYSGMGEAFF.

Ten or more counts support this clonotype. The chain is built from TRBV10-2 and TRBJ2-1; 8 bases are shared with TRBD2. Germline V gives CDR1 WSHSY, CDR2 SAAADI. The CDR3 consists of 16 residues. V was clipped by 2 bases and J by 3 bases; unmatched bases: 6. The CDR3 is CASSEGRLAGYNEQFF. The CDR3 coding sequence is TGCGCCAGCAGTGAGGGAAGGCTAGCGGGCTACAATGAGCAGTTCTTC.

The rearrangement links TRBV9 to TRBJ2-3, with 8 bases lining up with TRBD2. The germline V gene encodes CDR1 SGDLS and CDR2 YYNGEE. This CDR3 is built from 16 residues. V was clipped by 2 bases and J by 1 base; unmatched bases: 6. Written as DNA, the CDR3 is TGTGCCAGCAGCGTTCTAGGAGCGGGAGGCACAGATACGCAGTATTTT. Its translation: CASSVLGAGGTDTQYF.

About this clonotype: The junction departs from the called germline gene at one end, perhaps through a read error. The chain is built from TRBV27 and TRBJ2-3; D call uncertain. This CDR3 is 11 amino acids long. Germline CDR1 reads MNHEY; CDR2 reads SMNVEV (reference sequence). The CDR3 protein is CAGGHQDTQYF. In DNA, the CDR3 is TGTGCCGGCGGTCACCAAGATACCCAGTACTTT.

This clonotype came up a few times. The chain links TRBV27 to TRBJ2-3; D call uncertain. Trimming removed 8 bases at V and 12 bases at J, with 15 bases between. CDR1 and CDR2 from the germline V gene are MNHEY and SMNVEV (reference sequence). CDR3 length equals 11 residues. In DNA, the CDR3 is TGTGCCAGCCGTGCTCCAGAGACCCAGTATTTT. Translating gives CASRAPETQYF.

J is TRBJ2-2 and V is TRBV6-2 or TRBV6-3; 11 nucleotides align to TRBD2. The CDR3 runs 18 residues. Looked up from germline, CDR1 is MNHEY and CDR2 is SVGEGT. V gave up 3 bases and J gave up 4 bases; unmatched junction bases: 10. The CDR3, as DNA: TGTGCCAGCAGTTATTGGGTAGCGGGAGGGCCCGGCACCGGGGAGCTGTTTTTT. Amino acid sequence: CASSYWVAGGPGTGELFF.

The chain is built from TRBV10-1 and TRBJ2-1; weak D call: TRBD2 (5 bases). The tail of the sequence fits TRBJ2-7 better, so the J call may be wrong. The CDR3 contains 13 residues. In germline, CDR1 is WNHNN, CDR2 SYGVQD (reference sequence). The CDR3 is CASRRRGLYEQYF. The CDR3, as DNA: TGCGCCAGCCGGCGGAGAGGACTGTACGAGCAGTACTTC.

This clonotype was seen ten or more times. This chain links TRBV7-8 with TRBJ2-4; no clear D. This CDR3 is 12 amino acids long. Germline V gene lookup returns CDR1 SGHVS and CDR2 FQNEAQ. Between the trimmed V and J ends, which lost 1 base and 13 bases, there was a span of 11 bases. CDR3 protein: CASSLDGPEQYF. Written as DNA, the CDR3 is TGTGCCAGCAGCTTAGACGGGCCTGAGCAGTACTTC.

This clonotype is categorized as medium-sized (0.01 to 0.1%). This chain joins TRBV7-2 and TRBJ2-3; a weak D match, TRBD2 (6 bases). This CDR3 contains 14 residues. From germline, CDR1 is SGHTA and CDR2 FQGNSA. With 7 bases removed from V and 4 bases from J, the gap between germline ends came to 15 bases. CDR3 in amino acids: CASKLAEFSDTQYF. The CDR3 coding sequence is TGTGCCAGCAAATTAGCGGAGTTCTCAGATACGCAGTATTTT.

V usage is TRBV4-1 and J usage is TRBJ2-6; either TRBD1 or TRBD2 may supply D (5 bases each). The DNA end favors TRBJ2-5, so the J call may be wrong. Germline CDR1 MGHRA, CDR2 YSYEKL. This CDR3 has 17 residues. CDR3 coding DNA: TGCGCCAGCAGCCTGGAAGGGACCGGTCCGGGGCGGTCGGCCCAGTACTTC. The encoded protein is CASSLEGTGPGRSAQYF.

This clonotype turned up a few times. The V call is TRBV27, the J call TRBJ2-1; D may be TRBD2 (6 bases). The CDR3 runs 16 residues. The ends were cut back, 3 bases at V and 2 bases at J, with 14 bases in the middle. Germline CDR1 and CDR2: MNHEY and SMNVEV (reference sequence). For the CDR3, the DNA is TGTGCCAGCAGTTTTGGGTCGGGGGAAACCTACAATGAGCAGTTCTTC. This codes for CASSFGSGETYNEQFF.

The V gene is TRBV9, the J gene TRBJ2-3; D ambiguous. The CDR3 spans 15 residues. The V and J ends lost 2 bases and 7 bases respectively, with 17 bases between them. Germline CDR1 is SGDLS and CDR2 is YYNGEE. The CDR3 region has the DNA TGTGCCAGCAGCGTGGGCCAGACTTGGGCGAATACGCAGTATTTT. Translation gives CASSVGQTWANTQYF.

The rearrangement links TRBV11-3 to TRBJ2-1, with 9 bases identical to TRBD2. Germline CDR1 is SGHNT and CDR2 is YENEEA. V trimming: 3 bases; J trimming: 10 bases; junction bases outside the gene matches: 7. The CDR3 covers 14 residues. Here the CDR3 DNA reads TGTGCCAGCAGCTTTAGCGGGGGATCCTACGAGCAGTTCTTC. Translation gives CASSFSGGSYEQFF.

This clonotype turned up a few times. This chain uses TRBV6-1 with TRBJ2-7; 9 bases are shared with TRBD1. The CDR3 consists of 18 residues. The germline CDR1 and CDR2 sequences are MNHNS and SASEGT. The junction had 11 bases not matched to a gene; V was cut back by 2 bases and J by 0 bases. CDR3 nucleotide sequence: TGTGCCAGCAGTGAAAGGGCCTCCGGGACAGGGAGCTCCTACGAGCAGTACTTC. It specifies CASSERASGTGSSYEQYF.